This T cell receptor (beta chain) was captured by sequencing in a study of cytomegalovirus exposure and HLA in healthy donors. Notes on the study in general: Sequencing depth roughly uniform across donors was assumed in presence/absence analyses. Testing in vitro showed three CMV-associated chains specific for CMV antigens.

The PCR made use of 60 Vbeta and 13 Jbeta primers. The table came from immunoSEQ multiplex PCR; TCRdb's copy has only in-frame clones and leaves some out. The sample yields about 210,000 clones, about 85% seen once. J lost 8 bases, V lost 7 bases, and 6 bases had no gene match. The length of the CDR3 is 14 residues. Germline V lookup: CDR1 MNHEY, CDR2 SMNVEV (reference sequence). This clone was detected only once. The antigen remains undetermined. This TCR came from a girl aged 2 to 9 in good health and CMV-seronegative. The chain employs TRBV27 and TRBJ2-1, with 12 bases fitting TRBD2. The specimen was PBMCs. In DNA form, the CDR3 reads TGTGCCAGCAAAAGGACTAGCGGGGAGTATGAGCAGTTCTTC. Translated: CASKRTSGEYEQFF.